Each of the 19 T cell receptor beta chains below was sequenced from the same sample in a study of cytomegalovirus exposure and HLA in healthy donors. 60 Vbeta and 13 Jbeta primers were used in PCR. Generated by immunoSEQ multiplex PCR, the TCRdb table keeps only in-frame clones and is missing some. The data show about 77,000 clones, approximately 78% seen once. Specimen: PBMCs. The receptor set was obtained from a middle-aged man in good health and CMV-seronegative.

The rearrangement links TRBV5-1 to TRBJ2-1, with 8 bases aligning to TRBD1. This CDR3 has 14 amino acids. Unmatched junction bases numbered 6, after V lost 6 bases and J lost 4 bases. Per the germline V gene, CDR1 is SGHRS and CDR2 is YFSETQ. The DNA of the CDR3 is TGCGCCAGCAACTGGGGGACAGGATACAATGAGCAGTTCTTC. Amino acids: CASNWGTGYNEQFF.

This clone was recorded a few times. The chain joins TRBV19 to TRBJ2-1, with D possibly being TRBD1 (6 bases). The length of the CDR3 is 16 residues. Germline V gene sequence: CDR1 LNHDA, CDR2 SQIVND (reference sequence). With 2 bases removed from V and 1 base from J, the gap between germline ends came to 12 bases. The CDR3, as DNA: TGTGCCAGTAGTATAAACAGGGATATTTCCTACAATGAGCAGTTCTTC. Its protein product is CASSINRDISYNEQFF.

This clone was seen only once. The gene calls are TRBV6-5 and TRBJ2-7; 13 bases fit TRBD2. The CDR3 consists of 15 residues. The ends lost 7 bases at V and 4 bases at J; junction bases unmatched: 7. The V gene's germline CDR1 is MNHEY and CDR2 SVGAGI. CDR3 coding DNA: TGTGCCAGCAAACCGGGACTAGCGGGGCGATACGAGCAGTACTTC. As protein: CASKPGLAGRYEQYF.

The CDR3, as DNA: TGTGCCAGCAGCTCACGACAGGGGGCCATGAACACTGAAGCTTTCTTT. As protein: CASSSRQGAMNTEAFF. The chain has TRBV7-2 and TRBJ1-1, with TRBD1 matching over 10 bases. Trimming cost V 4 bases and J 0 bases; bases outside gene matches: 5. The germline V gene has CDR1 SGHTA and CDR2 FQGNSA. This CDR3 is built from 16 residues.

The sample holds a few counts of this clone. The chain uses TRBV30 and TRBJ2-5; TRBD2 is a possible D gene (6 bases). Looked up from germline, CDR1 is GTSNPN and CDR2 is SVGIG (reference sequence). V was clipped by 0 bases and J by 9 bases, with 17 bases between them. This CDR3 is built from 14 residues. CDR3 sequence: CAWSVDSGRGAQYF. Here the CDR3 DNA reads TGTGCCTGGAGTGTGGATAGCGGACGTGGGGCCCAGTACTTC.

The chain is built from TRBV29-1 and TRBJ1-4; possibly TRBD1 for D (5 bases). V was cut by 6 bases and J by 8 bases, with 19 bases left in between. Germline V gene sequence: CDR1 SQVTM, CDR2 ANQGSEA. CDR3 length: 14 amino acids. CDR3 protein: CSVAGGGASEKLFF. DNA of the CDR3: TGCAGCGTGGCGGGTGGAGGGGCATCAGAAAAACTGTTTTTT.

The chain joins TRBV5-1 to TRBJ1-2, with TRBD1 matching 7 bases. CDR1 is SGHRS and CDR2 is YFSETQ in the germline V gene. The junction had 9 bases not matched to a gene; V was cut back by 0 bases and J by 7 bases. The CDR3 sequence is 15 residues long. The CDR3 bases are TGCGCCAGCAGCTTGGCCAACAGGGGCGATGGTGGCTACACCTTC. This gives the protein CASSLANRGDGGYTF.

Here the CDR3 reads CASSLKGSGANVLTF. Written as DNA, the CDR3 is TGTGCCAGCAGCTTAAAGGGGTCAGGGGCCAACGTCCTGACTTTC. J is TRBJ2-6 and V is TRBV7-3; a weak D match, TRBD1 (5 bases). The V and J ends lost 1 base and 4 bases respectively, with 8 bases between them. This CDR3 is 15 amino acids long. Germline V gene lookup returns CDR1 SGHTA and CDR2 FQGTGA.

V and J are TRBV5-3 and TRBJ2-7, with 7 positions matching TRBD1. TRBV5-3 is labeled an ORF, and its function is uncertain. This CDR3 is 14 amino acids long. V gave up 0 bases and J gave up 4 bases; unmatched junction bases: 4. The CDR3 loop is CARSLGDSRYEQYF. The CDR3 DNA follows: TGTGCCAGAAGCTTGGGGGACAGCCGATACGAGCAGTACTTC.

The genes are TRBV7-9 and TRBJ2-1; D not resolved. CDR1 SEHNR and CDR2 FQNEAQ come from the germline V gene (reference sequence). The ends were cut back, 2 bases at V and 0 bases at J, with 11 bases in the middle. The CDR3 has 16 residues. The CDR3 nucleotides are TGTGCCAGCAGCTTAAGAGTTGGTAGCTCCTACAATGAGCAGTTCTTC. Residues: CASSLRVGSSYNEQFF.

The genes are TRBV7-9 and TRBJ1-1, with 8 positions matching TRBD1. The CDR3 covers 13 residues. The germline V gene encodes CDR1 SEHNR and CDR2 FQNEAQ (reference sequence). The trim removed 7 bases at V and 6 bases at J, leaving 7 bases unmatched. The CDR3 sequence is CASTQGAQAEAFF. The CDR3 DNA reads as TGTGCCAGCACTCAGGGGGCGCAAGCTGAAGCTTTCTTT.

The gene calls are TRBV11-1 and TRBJ1-1; 7 positions agree with TRBD1. Per the germline V gene, CDR1 is SGHAT and CDR2 is FQDESV (reference sequence). The CDR3 totals 11 residues. The V and J ends lost 11 bases and 8 bases, in that order; junction bases with no gene match: 8. The CDR3 loop reads CAQGVLGEAFF. As DNA, the CDR3 is TGTGCCCAGGGGGTTTTGGGCGAAGCTTTCTTT.

This clone was detected a few times. The chain combines TRBV14 with TRBJ2-7, with TRBD1 identical over 9 bases. The germline V gene encodes CDR1 SGHDN and CDR2 FVKESK. CDR3 length: 16 residues. V shed 4 bases, J shed 2 bases, and the junction held 9 bases outside the gene matches. The CDR3 DNA is TGTGCCAGCAGCCGGGGGACAGGGACGAGAACCTACGAGCAGTACTTC. Protein sequence: CASSRGTGTRTYEQYF.

The chain is built from TRBV4-2 and TRBJ2-1; D gene unclear. CDR1 LGHNA and CDR2 YNFKEQ come from the germline V gene. V dropped 5 bases and J dropped 9 bases, with 14 bases sitting between them. The CDR3 spans 13 residues. CDR3 nucleotide sequence: TGTGCCAGCAGCGACAACCTGGTGGGTGAGCAGTTCTTC. Translating gives CASSDNLVGEQFF.

The rearrangement uses TRBV7-8 and TRBJ2-2; 7 bases align to TRBD1. After removal of 5 bases from V and 1 base from J, the junction contained 4 bases not matched to a gene. Per germline, CDR1 SGHVS and CDR2 FQNEAQ. The CDR3 has 15 amino acids. CDR3 protein: CASSPGQMNTGELFF. CDR3 sequence (DNA): TGTGCCAGCAGCCCGGGACAGATGAACACCGGGGAGCTGTTTTTT.

The genes are TRBV7-9 and TRBJ2-3, with 9 nucleotides matching TRBD2. Looked up from germline, CDR1 is SEHNR and CDR2 is FQNEAQ (reference sequence). The CDR3 runs 16 residues. Trimming took 3 bases from V and 2 from J; bases not matched to a gene: 6. The CDR3 region is CASSLRLAGNTDTQYF. For the CDR3, the DNA is TGTGCCAGCAGCTTGAGGCTAGCGGGAAACACAGATACGCAGTATTTT.

The rearrangement joins TRBV13 to TRBJ2-3; TRBD2 matches at 14 bases. Germline CDR1 PRHDT, CDR2 FYEKMQ (reference sequence). The CDR3 runs to 17 residues. After removal of 3 bases from V and 7 bases from J, the junction contained 9 bases not matched to a gene. CDR3 bases: TGTGCCAGCAGCTTTGGGACTAGCGGGAGAGGACGGAATACGCAGTATTTT. Protein: CASSFGTSGRGRNTQYF.

The chain couples TRBV29-1 to TRBJ2-2; a weak D match, TRBD1 (6 bases). The CDR3 is 14 residues long. Germline CDR1 reads SQVTM; CDR2 reads ANQGSEA. Trimming took 6 bases from V and 4 from J, leaving 15 bases between them. The CDR3 spells CSVRGWTATGELFF. In nucleotides, the CDR3 is TGCAGCGTAAGAGGTTGGACAGCCACCGGGGAGCTGTTTTTT.

This clone has only a few counts. The chain carries TRBV27 and TRBJ1-2; 8 bases fit TRBD1. V shed 6 bases, J shed 3 bases, and the junction held 3 bases outside the gene matches. This CDR3 comprises 13 residues. CDR1 MNHEY and CDR2 SMNVEV come from the germline V gene (reference sequence). CDR3 residues: CASRDRVDYGYTF. Written as DNA, the CDR3 is TGTGCCAGCAGGGACAGGGTAGACTATGGCTACACCTTC.